The 28 T cell receptor beta chains below come from one sample, sequenced in a study of T-cell reconstitution after alpha-beta-depleted transplantation in children. Researchers prepared the TCRbeta library using unique molecular identifiers, the study reports. A single record per CDR3 protein comes from TCRdb applying MiXCR to the PCR reads. The sample carries hundreds of thousands of distinct CDR3 sequences, 9.9% recorded once. The sample here was PBMCs from the stem cell graft donor, taken from the stem cell graft. Receptor source: a human donor who donated a stem cell graft to a child with SCID.

This clonotype was found a few times. At one end, the junction sequence differs from germline, possibly due to a read error. The chain uses TRBV6-1 and TRBJ2-5; perhaps TRBD2 as D (6 bases). From germline, CDR1 is MNHNS and CDR2 SASEGT. The CDR3 loop spans 15 amino acids. CDR3 nucleotides: TGTGCCAGTCTAAAGCGGGCCTTCAACCAAGAGTCCCAGTACTTC. Translating gives CASLKRAFNQESQYF.

In this sample, this clonotype turned up many times. This chain links TRBV12-3 or TRBV12-4 with TRBJ1-3; D remains ambiguous. V was trimmed by 3 bases and J by 0 bases, leaving 9 bases between them. The length of the CDR3 is 15 residues. Here the CDR3 DNA reads TGTGCCAGCAGTTTCCAGCTTCACTCTGGAAACACCATATATTTT. Its protein is CASSFQLHSGNTIYF.

This clonotype was observed a handful of times. The chain couples TRBV29-1 to TRBJ2-3, with D perhaps TRBD1 or TRBD2 (6 bases each). Trimming stripped 5 bases from V and 0 bases from J, with 9 bases between. The germline CDR1 and CDR2 sequences are SQVTM and ANQGSEA. The CDR3 has 13 amino acids. This CDR3 is CSVSGASTDTQYF. The CDR3 bases are TGCAGCGTTTCGGGGGCCAGCACAGATACGCAGTATTTT.

This clonotype has a count of ten or more. The chain links TRBV6-5 to TRBJ2-1; unclear D gene. Trimming stripped 0 bases from V and 2 bases from J, with 5 bases between. From germline, CDR1 is MNHEY and CDR2 SVGAGI. CDR3 size: 14 residues. CDR3 nucleotide sequence: TGTGCCAGCAGTTACTCTCGGGCCTACAATGAGCAGTTCTTC. This gives the protein CASSYSRAYNEQFF.

This clonotype has ten or more counts. The rearrangement joins TRBV10-3 to TRBJ2-1, with a possible D match to TRBD2 (5 bases). Germline assignment: CDR1 ENHRY and CDR2 SYGVKD. The length of the CDR3 is 16 residues. Trimming pared 4 bases from V and 9 bases from J, leaving 22 bases between. As DNA, the CDR3 is TGTGCCATCAGTGGAGGATTGGTCGAGGGAAGGAGTGAGCAGTTCTTC. Its translation is CAISGGLVEGRSEQFF.

This clonotype was seen only a few times. The rearrangement joins TRBV4-2 to TRBJ1-6, with a tentative D call TRBD1 (6 bases). From germline, CDR1 is LGHNA and CDR2 YNFKEQ. CDR3 length: 16 amino acids. Trimming stripped 0 bases from V and 13 bases from J, with 19 bases between. CDR3 nucleotide sequence: TGTGCCAGCAGCCAAGAGGTCGACAACAGGGTGGACCCCCTCCACTTT. Protein product: CASSQEVDNRVDPLHF.

There are a few counts of this clonotype. This chain links TRBV4-2 with TRBJ2-7, with a possible D match to TRBD2 (6 bases). This CDR3 has 12 residues. Per germline, CDR1 LGHNA and CDR2 YNFKEQ. Trimming pared 3 bases from V and 6 bases from J, leaving 9 bases between. The CDR3 reads CASSHPGGEQYF. The CDR3 bases are TGTGCCAGCAGCCACCCCGGGGGCGAGCAGTACTTC.

The rearrangement links TRBV10-3 to TRBJ2-7; D remains unclear. Germline V gene data show CDR1 as ENHRY and CDR2 as SYGVKD. CDR3 length: 15 residues. Trimming removed 3 bases at V and 2 bases at J, with 14 bases between. The CDR3: CAISESLAWAYEQYF. CDR3 in DNA: TGTGCCATCAGTGAAAGTTTGGCATGGGCCTACGAGCAGTACTTC.

This clonotype has more than one count but fewer than ten. The chain carries TRBV10-3 and TRBJ2-2, with D possibly being TRBD2 (6 bases). The CDR3 runs 17 residues. Trimming took off 4 bases at V and 1 base at J, with 16 bases between the two ends. Germline V gives CDR1 ENHRY, CDR2 SYGVKD. The CDR3 coding sequence is TGTGCCATCAGTGGAAATACAGGAGGGGAGAACACCGGGGAGCTGTTTTTT. It specifies CAISGNTGGENTGELFF.

This clonotype has a handful of counts. V is TRBV3-1 and J is TRBJ2-4, with 8 positions matching TRBD2. Germline-derived CDR1 and CDR2 are LGHDT and YNNKEL (reference sequence). Trimming removed 4 bases from V and 15 bases from J; junction bases left unmatched: 14. The CDR3 spans 14 residues. CDR3 residues: CASSLYQAGAPPYF. As DNA, the CDR3 is TGTGCCAGCAGCCTTTACCAAGCGGGGGCCCCGCCGTACTTC.

There are a few counts of this clonotype. The chain links TRBV6-5 to TRBJ1-1; TRBD1 aligns across 7 bases. This CDR3 has 12 amino acids. Losses at the gene ends were 0 bases for V and 11 bases for J; bases not matched to a gene: 3. Per the germline V gene, CDR1 is MNHEY and CDR2 is SVGAGI. For the CDR3, the DNA is TGTGCCAGCAGTTACTCGGGACAGAAGGCTTTCTTT. Translation gives CASSYSGQKAFF.

This clonotype has a handful of counts. V is TRBV7-9 and J is TRBJ2-1; 7 bases fit TRBD1. CDR3 length: 12 residues. Germline loops: CDR1 SEHNR, CDR2 FQNEAQ (reference sequence). Trimming at V came to 5 bases and at J to 8 bases, leaving 3 bases not matched to a gene. The CDR3 loop reads CASSGTDHEQFF. The CDR3 nucleotides are TGTGCCAGCAGCGGGACAGACCATGAGCAGTTCTTC.

The chain combines TRBV29-1 with TRBJ2-1, with D possibly TRBD1 on 6 matching bases. Trimming removed 4 bases from V and 7 bases from J, with 17 bases in between. The CDR3 length is 14 residues. Germline lookup yields CDR1 SQVTM and CDR2 ANQGSEA. The CDR3 DNA follows: TGCAGCGTTGTGGCAGGGGTATTTGCGAATGAGCAGTTCTTC. It codes for CSVVAGVFANEQFF.

This clonotype was detected many times. The V gene is TRBV6-5, the J gene TRBJ1-4, with D uncertain. The CDR3 has 17 amino acids. V shed 0 bases and J shed 8 bases, with 19 bases lying between them. CDR1 and CDR2 from the germline V gene are MNHEY and SVGAGI. The CDR3 bases are TGTGCCAGCAGTTACTCGAATCCAGGATCGATGTGGGAAAAACTGTTTTTT. Translating gives CASSYSNPGSMWEKLFF.

The chain employs TRBV20-1 and TRBJ1-5, with D perhaps TRBD1 (5 bases). V was pared by 0 bases and J by 1 base, with 10 bases between. CDR1 and CDR2 (germline): DFQATT, SNEGSKA (reference sequence). CDR3 length equals 15 residues. CDR3 nucleotide sequence: TGCAGTGCTAGAGATACCGGGGGGAGCAATCAGCCCCAGCATTTT. This translates into CSARDTGGSNQPQHF.

J is TRBJ2-1 and V is TRBV12-3 or TRBV12-4, with 10 nucleotides matching TRBD2. V was clipped by 6 bases and J by 2 bases; unmatched bases: 7. The CDR3 consists of 16 residues. The CDR3, as DNA: TGTGCCAGCAGGTGGTCTAGCGGGGGAACCTACAATGAGCAGTTCTTC. Translation: CASRWSSGGTYNEQFF.

CDR3 sequence: CSVVRGDHYEQYF. The DNA for the CDR3 is TGCAGCGTTGTCCGGGGGGACCACTACGAGCAGTACTTC. The V gene is TRBV29-1, the J gene TRBJ2-7; 7 nucleotides agree with TRBD2. The CDR3 is made up of 13 amino acids. The germline V gene encodes CDR1 SQVTM and CDR2 ANQGSEA. After removal of 4 bases from V and 3 bases from J, the junction contained 6 bases not matched to a gene.

Many counts were recorded for this clonotype. The J gene is TRBJ1-3, the V gene TRBV5-1; D is ambiguous. V was clipped by 4 bases and J by 2 bases, with 16 bases between them. Germline lookup yields CDR1 SGHRS and CDR2 YFSETQ. The CDR3 runs to 16 residues. The CDR3 loop reads CASSMDGRVTGNTIYF. In DNA form, the CDR3 reads TGCGCCAGCAGCATGGACGGCCGGGTTACTGGAAACACCATATATTTT.

This clonotype was counted a few times. The chain joins TRBV5-1 to TRBJ1-5; TRBD1 might be the D (5 bases). V was clipped by 3 bases and J by 5 bases, with 12 bases between them. CDR3 length: 14 residues. Per germline, CDR1 SGHRS and CDR2 YFSETQ. CDR3 residues: CASSSVGGDQPQHF. The CDR3, as DNA: TGCGCCAGCAGCTCGGTGGGGGGAGATCAGCCCCAGCATTTT.

This clonotype appeared many times. The CDR3 reads CASSPGQNNSPLHF. CDR3 DNA: TGTGCCAGCAGCCCGGGACAGAATAATTCACCCCTCCACTTT. V and J are TRBV3-1 and TRBJ1-6, with 7 bases matching TRBD1. Germline V lookup: CDR1 LGHDT, CDR2 YNNKEL (reference sequence). Germline trimming cut 4 bases from V and 5 bases from J; bases unmatched to any gene: 2. This CDR3 contains 14 residues.

This sequence joins TRBV5-1 and TRBJ2-3; 10 bases are a match to TRBD1. Germline assignment: CDR1 SGHRS and CDR2 YFSETQ. The J segment lost 2 bases and the V segment lost 0 bases, leaving 3 bases of the junction unmatched. This CDR3 has 16 amino acids. CDR3 protein: CASSLEGQGITDTQYF. CDR3 bases: TGCGCCAGCAGCTTGGAGGGACAGGGGATCACAGATACGCAGTATTTT.

This clonotype was detected many times. The chain recombines TRBV7-6 with TRBJ1-1, with D possibly being TRBD1 (6 bases). This CDR3 has 15 amino acids. Trimming shortened V by 6 bases and J by 1 base, and 15 bases separated the two germline ends. Germline assignment: CDR1 SGHVS and CDR2 FNYEAQ. In DNA form, the CDR3 reads TGTGCCAGCAGGGACTGGGAGGGACAGAACACTGAAGCTTTCTTT. This sequence encodes CASRDWEGQNTEAFF.

The J gene is TRBJ2-7, the V gene TRBV15, with D uncertain. CDR1 LNHNV and CDR2 YYDKDF come from the germline V gene (reference sequence). The ends were cut back, 5 bases at V and 6 bases at J, with 17 bases in the middle. The CDR3 runs to 14 residues. The CDR3 nucleotides are TGTGCCACCAGCGGACCGGACGGAGTTGGCGAGCAGTACTTC. This gives the protein CATSGPDGVGEQYF.

This chain links TRBV7-2 with TRBJ2-7; 7 positions match TRBD2. This CDR3 region has 15 residues. The germline CDR1 and CDR2 sequences are SGHTA and FQGNSA. The V gene end was trimmed by 4 bases and the J gene end by 0 bases; junction bases not matched to a gene: 6. The CDR3 DNA reads TGTGCCAGCAGCTCCTCCGGGGGGTTCTCCTACGAGCAGTACTTC. It encodes CASSSSGGFSYEQYF.

This clonotype has only a few counts. The chain combines TRBV10-3 with TRBJ2-3; weak D call: TRBD2 (7 bases). Trimming left V 4 bases short and J 2 bases short, with 10 bases between. Looked up from germline, CDR1 is ENHRY and CDR2 is SYGVKD. CDR3 length: 14 amino acids. CDR3 protein: CAISAAGATDTQYF. CDR3 coding DNA: TGTGCCATCAGTGCTGCGGGGGCCACAGATACGCAGTATTTT.

There are many counts of this clonotype. The gene calls are TRBV10-3 and TRBJ2-2; 8 bases fit TRBD1. CDR3 length: 15 amino acids. V dropped 6 bases and J dropped 1; count of bases not matched to a gene: 4. CDR1 is ENHRY, CDR2 SYGVKD, per germline. The CDR3 DNA sequence: TGTGCCATCAGGACCGACAGGGGGAACACCGGGGAGCTGTTTTTT. This codes for CAIRTDRGNTGELFF.

There are a few counts of this clonotype. The chain carries TRBV6-1 and TRBJ2-7; D is perhaps TRBD1 (6 bases). V dropped 6 bases and J dropped 6 bases, with 18 bases sitting between them. The CDR3 is 14 residues long. Looked up from germline, CDR1 is MNHNS and CDR2 is SASEGT. The DNA of the CDR3 is TGTGCCAGCAGAACCGAGGGGCCAGGGGTCGAGCAGTACTTC. This encodes CASRTEGPGVEQYF.

This clonotype has a handful of counts. V gene TRBV19 combines with J gene TRBJ1-5; D is possibly TRBD1 (5 bases). The germline CDR1 and CDR2 sequences are LNHDA and SQIVND (reference sequence). The CDR3 is 16 amino acids. The V and J ends lost 7 bases and 2 bases respectively, with 18 bases between them. The CDR3 sequence: CASKGWGKGGNQPQHF. CDR3 bases: TGTGCCAGTAAGGGGTGGGGAAAAGGCGGCAATCAGCCCCAGCATTTT.